The clone carrying this T cell receptor (beta chain) was detected only a few times. The data stem from a study of cytotoxic CD8 clonotypes in ibrutinib-treated CLL. Study context: For this cohort, patients were about a dozen relapsed/refractory and some 15 treatment-naive, while 17 were IGHV unmutated. The study recorded mean values of about 260,000 productive templates and approximately 94,000 productive rearrangements per sample.

CDR3 length: 15 amino acids. Trimming removed 1 base at V and 6 bases at J, with 13 bases between. Germline CDR1 and CDR2: SGHDT and YYEEEE. Here immunoSEQ multiplex PCR was the method, and the copy in TCRdb shows in-frame clones only, minus some. This sample has roughly 220,000 clones; around 75% occur once, and the top ten carry about 6%. The J gene is TRBJ2-2, the V gene TRBV5-6; D not certain. The sample was PBMCs, taken after 12 months of ibrutinib treatment. The TCR sequence derives from a human donor with chronic lymphocytic leukemia. The CDR3 sequence is CASSLKREVPGELFF. CDR3 DNA sequence: TGTGCCAGCAGCTTGAAAAGGGAAGTCCCCGGGGAGCTGTTTTTT.